These 25 T cell receptor beta chains were sequenced from one sample in a study of blood T cell repertoires in COVID-19. Data came from immunoSEQ multiplex PCR; TCRdb stores just in-frame clones and leaves some out. The sample yields roughly 230,000 clones, about four fifths seen once. Sample: PBMCs or T cells enriched from blood (not recorded which). Source of these receptors: a man aged 45-60 years who had recovered from COVID-19.

There are a few counts of this clone. The chain couples TRBV5-5 to TRBJ1-4, with no clear D. Germline V CDR1 and CDR2: SGHKS, YYEKEE (reference sequence). V was pared by 4 bases and J by 4 bases, with 11 bases between. This CDR3 comprises 14 residues. The CDR3 loop reads CASSREPFNEKLFF. The CDR3 coding sequence is TGTGCCAGCAGCCGGGAGCCTTTTAATGAAAAACTGTTTTTT.

This chain uses TRBV12-3 or TRBV12-4 with TRBJ2-7, with a possible D match to TRBD2 (6 bases). The CDR3 contains 13 residues. The V end was cut by 4 bases, the J end by 7 bases, with 14 bases between. Written as DNA, the CDR3 is TGTGCCAGCAGTTCCCAAGTCGGGGGAGAGCAGTACTTC. This codes for CASSSQVGGEQYF.

As DNA, the CDR3 is TGTGCCAGCAGTCGGGACATGTATTCACCCCTCCACTTT. It translates to CASSRDMYSPLHF. The rearrangement joins TRBV12-3 or TRBV12-4 to TRBJ1-6; perhaps TRBD1 as D (6 bases). CDR3 length: 13 amino acids. Trimming cost V 5 bases and J 8 bases, with 10 bases left between them.

V usage is TRBV19 and J usage is TRBJ2-1; D unresolved. Germline V gives CDR1 LNHDA, CDR2 SQIVND (reference sequence). This CDR3 comprises 16 residues. V lost 4 bases, J lost 1 base, and 14 bases lay in between. DNA of the CDR3: TGTGCCAGTAGTAACCCCCCTAGACCGTCCTACAATGAGCAGTTCTTC. Its translation is CASSNPPRPSYNEQFF.

V usage is TRBV9 and J usage is TRBJ2-2; D is undetermined. This CDR3 contains 12 residues. Germline values: CDR1 SGDLS, CDR2 YYNGEE. Trimming took off 2 bases at V and 7 bases at J, with 6 bases between the two ends. The CDR3 bases are TGTGCCAGCAGCGTCCCTAACGGGGAGCTGTTTTTT. Translating gives CASSVPNGELFF.

The chain links TRBV7-3 to TRBJ1-2; D is perhaps TRBD1 (6 bases). The CDR3 runs 15 residues. Trimming removed 0 bases at V and 5 bases at J, with 13 bases between. Germline loops: CDR1 SGHTA, CDR2 FQGTGA. CDR3 in amino acids: CASSLTGRGFYGYTF. As DNA, the CDR3 is TGTGCCAGCAGCTTAACAGGCAGGGGCTTTTATGGCTACACCTTC.

The chain recombines TRBV7-2 with TRBJ2-2, with 7 positions matching TRBD2. V was pared by 5 bases and J by 3 bases, with 6 bases of the junction left unmatched. Germline CDR1 SGHTA, CDR2 FQGNSA. This CDR3 is 15 amino acids long. In nucleotides, the CDR3 is TGTGCCAGCAGCCCACTAGCGCGAGACACCGGGGAGCTGTTTTTT. This sequence encodes CASSPLARDTGELFF. Full variable domain (rest looked up from reference TRBV7-2 and TRBJ2-2): GAGVSQSPSNKVTEKGKDVELRCDPISGHTALYWYRQSLGQGLEFLIYFQGNSAPDKSGLPSDRFSAERTGGSVSTLTIQRTQQEDSAVYLCASSPLARDTGELFFGEGSRLTVL.

This chain uses TRBV9 with TRBJ1-4, with D hard to call. The germline gives CDR1 SGDLS, CDR2 YYNGEE. This CDR3 is 15 amino acids long. V was pared by 0 bases and J by 4 bases, with 10 bases between. This chain's CDR3 is CASSVGPPVNEKLFF. The CDR3 DNA reads as TGTGCCAGCAGCGTAGGCCCCCCAGTTAATGAAAAACTGTTTTTT.

The chain recombines TRBV5-1 with TRBJ2-5, with 10 bases matching TRBD1. The CDR3 extends over 16 amino acids. V dropped 4 bases and J dropped 3; count of bases not matched to a gene: 9. The V gene's germline CDR1 is SGHRS and CDR2 YFSETQ. In DNA form, the CDR3 reads TGCGCCAGCAGCAAACCGGGACAGGGGCCAAAAGAGACCCAGTACTTC. Translating it yields CASSKPGQGPKETQYF. Full variable domain (remainder filled in from reference TRBV5-1 and TRBJ2-5): KAGVTQTPRYLIKTRGQQVTLSCSPISGHRSVSWYQQTPGQGLQFLFEYFSETQRNKGNFPGRFSGRQFSNSRSEMNVSTLELGDSALYLCASSKPGQGPKETQYFGPGTRLLVL.

V usage is TRBV6-5 and J usage is TRBJ2-2; D is uncertain. This CDR3 region has 12 residues. V lost 6 bases and J 7 bases, leaving 9 bases between the germline ends. Germline V CDR1 and CDR2: MNHEY, SVGAGI. CDR3 region: CASSLAVGELFF. In nucleotides, the CDR3 is TGTGCCAGCAGCCTTGCGGTCGGGGAGCTGTTTTTT.

The J gene is TRBJ2-7, the V gene TRBV18; no reliable D call. The ends were cut back, 0 bases at V and 4 bases at J, with 10 bases in the middle. CDR1 and CDR2 from the germline V gene are KGHSH and LQKENI. The CDR3 is made up of 14 amino acids. CDR3 region: CASSPPSQSYEQYF. For the CDR3, the DNA is TGTGCCAGCTCACCACCAAGTCAGTCATACGAGCAGTACTTC.

V and J are TRBV10-2 and TRBJ1-6; maybe TRBD1 (6 bases). The CDR3 loop spans 14 amino acids. V lost 3 bases to trimming and J lost 7 bases, with 10 bases between them. Germline V CDR1 and CDR2: WSHSY, SAAADI. The CDR3 DNA follows: TGCGCCAGCAGTGACTGGACAGAAAATTCACCCCTCCACTTT. This gives the protein CASSDWTENSPLHF.

This chain connects TRBV5-4 to TRBJ2-7; 8 bases line up with TRBD2. This CDR3 has 16 residues. CDR1 is SGHNT and CDR2 is YYREEE in the germline V gene (reference sequence). J lost 2 bases, V lost 0 bases, and 7 bases had no gene match. The CDR3 nucleotides are TGTGCCAGCAGCTTGGCCCCAGCGGGGGAACCCTACGAGCAGTACTTC. Its protein is CASSLAPAGEPYEQYF.

CDR3: CASKVGDQPQHF. CDR3 DNA sequence: TGTGCCAGCAAGGTAGGGGATCAGCCCCAGCATTTT. This chain links TRBV3-1 (or the pseudogene TRBV3-2) with TRBJ1-5, with TRBD1 as a possible D gene (5 bases). Looked up from germline, CDR1 is LGHDT and CDR2 is YNNKEL (reference sequence). This CDR3 has 12 residues. V was pared by 7 bases and J by 5 bases, with 9 bases between.

The chain recombines TRBV29-1 with TRBJ1-3, with TRBD1 identical over 8 bases. V lost 4 bases, J lost 7 bases, and 6 bases stayed unmatched. Germline values: CDR1 SQVTM, CDR2 ANQGSEA. This CDR3 has 13 amino acids. CDR3 amino acids: CSVAPTGANTIYF. DNA of the CDR3: TGCAGCGTTGCCCCGACAGGGGCCAACACCATATATTTT.

This clone appeared a few times. The chain carries TRBV9 and TRBJ2-1; 12 nucleotides agree with TRBD2. CDR3 length equals 15 residues. The V segment lost 5 bases and the J segment 8 bases; nucleotides outside the gene matches: 8. Germline assignment: CDR1 SGDLS and CDR2 YYNGEE. The CDR3 nucleotides are TGTGCCAGCAGTGAAACGACTAGCGGGAGAGATGAGCAGTTCTTC. As protein: CASSETTSGRDEQFF.

J is TRBJ2-3 and V is TRBV10-3, with TRBD1 as a possible D gene (7 bases). Germline CDR1 and CDR2: ENHRY and SYGVKD. V was trimmed by 4 bases and J by 2 bases, leaving 13 bases between them. The CDR3 contains 15 residues. The CDR3 loop is CAISGGDRFTDTQYF. As DNA, the CDR3 is TGTGCCATCAGTGGGGGGGACAGATTCACAGATACGCAGTATTTT.

The rearrangement links TRBV5-1 to TRBJ2-2, with D possibly matching TRBD2 (6 bases). Germline CDR1 and CDR2: SGHRS and YFSETQ. The CDR3 is 17 residues long. Trimming stripped 0 bases from V and 4 bases from J, with 16 bases between. The CDR3 sequence is CASSLVGGAPGTGELFF. The CDR3 DNA is TGCGCCAGCAGCTTGGTAGGCGGGGCCCCGGGCACCGGGGAGCTGTTTTTT.

The chain uses TRBV7-9 and TRBJ1-4, with a weak D call TRBD1 (5 bases). This CDR3 region has 13 residues. The germline V and J ends were trimmed by 5 bases and 8 bases, with 12 bases remaining between them. The germline CDR1 and CDR2 sequences are SEHNR and FQNEAQ (reference sequence). CDR3: CASSPTRAEKLFF. DNA of the CDR3: TGTGCCAGCAGCCCCACCAGGGCGGAAAAACTGTTTTTT.

V and J are TRBV29-1 and TRBJ2-3; a weak D match, TRBD1 (5 bases). The CDR3 spans 14 residues. Looked up from germline, CDR1 is SQVTM and CDR2 is ANQGSEA. Trimming removed 5 bases at V and 0 bases at J, with 12 bases between. The CDR3 DNA reads as TGCAGCGTTAAAAGGGGCCAGAGCACAGATACGCAGTATTTT. Its protein product is CSVKRGQSTDTQYF.

Judged by abundance, this clone is medium-sized. V is TRBV27 and J is TRBJ1-6; D uncertain. The germline V gene has CDR1 MNHEY and CDR2 SMNVEV (reference sequence). This CDR3 is 15 amino acids long. Trimming stripped 3 bases from V and 7 bases from J, with 13 bases between. In DNA, the CDR3 is TGTGCCAGCAGTTTTTCGGGTCCTTGGAATTCACCCCTCCACTTT. Protein: CASSFSGPWNSPLHF.

The chain combines TRBV3-1 (or the pseudogene TRBV3-2) with TRBJ2-1, with 7 nucleotides matching TRBD1. Trimming took 5 bases from V and 8 from J; bases not matched to a gene: 6. The germline gives CDR1 LGHDT, CDR2 YNNKEL (reference sequence). The CDR3 sequence is 13 residues long. The DNA of the CDR3 is TGTGCCAGCAGCACAAAAGGGGGCCATGAGCAGTTCTTC. Translating it yields CASSTKGGHEQFF.

The V call is TRBV10-3, the J call TRBJ2-5; TRBD1 might be the D (5 bases). Germline V gene sequence: CDR1 ENHRY, CDR2 SYGVKD. This CDR3 comprises 15 residues. Trimming removed 2 bases from V and 4 bases from J, with 14 bases in between. The CDR3 spells CAISEPTGNPETQYF. In nucleotides, the CDR3 is TGTGCCATCAGTGAGCCTACAGGCAACCCAGAGACCCAGTACTTC.

This clone was counted between two and nine times. The chain employs TRBV7-8 and TRBJ1-2; D may be TRBD1 (6 bases). V was trimmed by 5 bases and J by 4 bases, leaving 17 bases between them. The CDR3 sequence is 15 residues long. Per the germline V gene, CDR1 is SGHVS and CDR2 is FQNEAQ. CDR3 sequence (DNA): TGTGCCAGCAGCCCGGACTCCGGACAGCCCTATGGCTACACCTTC. This translates into CASSPDSGQPYGYTF.

The table lists this clone with a count of one. The V gene is TRBV6-5, the J gene TRBJ1-1; D not resolved. The CDR3 totals 15 residues. V lost 2 bases and J lost 0, with 10 bases in between. Germline V gene data show CDR1 as MNHEY and CDR2 as SVGAGI. The DNA for the CDR3 is TGTGCCAGCAGTTACGTTTCGGGAATGAACACTGAAGCTTTCTTT. Protein: CASSYVSGMNTEAFF.